Here is one TCR beta chain with its context. This sample was taken from a study of blood T cell repertoires in COVID-19. Study as a whole: COVID-19 samples, acute and convalescent, were from the United States, Italy and Spain. T cells, B-cell-depleted T cells, or PBMCs provided the cDNA or gDNA that served as material.

The CDR3 totals 12 residues. Germline CDR1 and CDR2: SNHLY and FYNNEI. The germline V and J ends were trimmed by 3 bases and 13 bases, with 15 bases remaining between them. In the source study's methods: Cell counts per sample came from amplifying reference gene primers. Only in-frame clones appear in the TCRdb table, and some are missing; sequencing was by immunoSEQ multiplex PCR. From that table come the V and J calls and clone size; the DNA was used to work out D and trimming. The data contain under 250,000 clones, less than 90% of them singletons. The chain couples TRBV2 to TRBJ1-2; D is unresolved. The specimen was peripheral blood. The clonotype comes from a man between 60 and 70 years old with acute or convalescent COVID-19. The CDR3 DNA sequence: TGTGCCAGCAGTGATTTGGGAGACACCTGCACCTTC. Protein sequence: CASSDLGDTCTF.